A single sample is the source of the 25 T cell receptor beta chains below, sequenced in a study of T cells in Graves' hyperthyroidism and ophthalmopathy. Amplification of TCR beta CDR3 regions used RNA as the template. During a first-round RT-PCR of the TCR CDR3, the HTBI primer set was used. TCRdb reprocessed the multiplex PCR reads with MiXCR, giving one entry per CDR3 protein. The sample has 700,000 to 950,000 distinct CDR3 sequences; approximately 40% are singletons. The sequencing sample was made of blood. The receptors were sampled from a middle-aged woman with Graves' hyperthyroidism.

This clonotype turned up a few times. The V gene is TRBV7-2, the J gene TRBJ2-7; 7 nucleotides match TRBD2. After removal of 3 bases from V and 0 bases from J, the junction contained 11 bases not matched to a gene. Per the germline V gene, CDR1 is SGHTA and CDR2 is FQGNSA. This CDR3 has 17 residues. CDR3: CASSLGEGRRSSYEQYF. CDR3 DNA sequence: TGTGCCAGCAGCTTGGGGGAGGGTCGGCGGAGCTCCTACGAGCAGTACTTC.

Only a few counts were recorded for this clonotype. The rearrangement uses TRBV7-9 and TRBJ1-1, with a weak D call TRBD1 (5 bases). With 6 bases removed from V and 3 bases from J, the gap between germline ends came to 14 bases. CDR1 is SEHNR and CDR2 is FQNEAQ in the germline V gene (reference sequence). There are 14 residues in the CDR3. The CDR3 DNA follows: TGTGCCAGCAGAGGACACGGTTTATACACTGAAGCTTTCTTT. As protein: CASRGHGLYTEAFF.

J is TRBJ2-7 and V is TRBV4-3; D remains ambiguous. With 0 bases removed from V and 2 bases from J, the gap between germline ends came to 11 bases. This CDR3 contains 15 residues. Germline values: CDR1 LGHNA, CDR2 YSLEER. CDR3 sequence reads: CASSQDHGLPYEQYF. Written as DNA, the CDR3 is TGCGCCAGCAGCCAAGATCACGGCCTACCCTACGAGCAGTACTTC.

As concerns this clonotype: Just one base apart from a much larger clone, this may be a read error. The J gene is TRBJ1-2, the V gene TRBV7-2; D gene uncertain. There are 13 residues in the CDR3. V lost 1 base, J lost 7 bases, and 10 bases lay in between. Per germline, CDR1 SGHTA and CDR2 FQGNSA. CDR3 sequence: CASSLGPGFGYTF. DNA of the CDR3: TGTGCCAGCAGCTTAGGGCCGGGTTTTGGCTACACCTTC.

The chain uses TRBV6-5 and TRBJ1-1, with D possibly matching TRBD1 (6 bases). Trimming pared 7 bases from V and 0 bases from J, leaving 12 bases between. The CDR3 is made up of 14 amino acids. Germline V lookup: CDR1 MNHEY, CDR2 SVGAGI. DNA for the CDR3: TGTGCCAGCAAAGGACAGATCATGAACACTGAAGCTTTCTTT. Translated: CASKGQIMNTEAFF.

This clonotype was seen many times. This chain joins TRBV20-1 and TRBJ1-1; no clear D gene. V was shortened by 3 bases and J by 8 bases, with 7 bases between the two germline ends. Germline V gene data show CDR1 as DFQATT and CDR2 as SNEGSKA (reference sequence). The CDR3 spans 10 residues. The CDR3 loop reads CSASRDEAFF. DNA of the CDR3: TGCAGTGCTAGTCGCGACGAAGCTTTCTTT.

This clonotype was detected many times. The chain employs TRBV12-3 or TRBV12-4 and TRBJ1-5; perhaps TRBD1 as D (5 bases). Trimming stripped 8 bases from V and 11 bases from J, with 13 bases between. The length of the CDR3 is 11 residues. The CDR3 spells CASGDGWSQHF. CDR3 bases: TGTGCCAGCGGGGACGGTTGGTCCCAGCATTTT.

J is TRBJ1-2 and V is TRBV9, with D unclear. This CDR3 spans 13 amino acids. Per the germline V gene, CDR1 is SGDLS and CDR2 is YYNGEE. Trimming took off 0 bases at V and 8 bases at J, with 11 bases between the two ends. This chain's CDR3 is CASSVGTGYGYTF. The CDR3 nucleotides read TGTGCCAGCAGCGTAGGGACCGGGTACGGCTACACCTTC.

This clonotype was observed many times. The CDR3 DNA is TGTGCCAGCAGCTTACGTCTAGCGGGGGGTATTAACCAAGAGACCCAGTACTTC. Translation gives CASSLRLAGGINQETQYF. The chain uses TRBV7-2 and TRBJ2-5, with 11 nucleotides matching TRBD2. CDR3 length: 18 residues. Germline CDR1 SGHTA, CDR2 FQGNSA. Trimming removed 2 bases from V and 0 bases from J; junction bases left unmatched: 8.

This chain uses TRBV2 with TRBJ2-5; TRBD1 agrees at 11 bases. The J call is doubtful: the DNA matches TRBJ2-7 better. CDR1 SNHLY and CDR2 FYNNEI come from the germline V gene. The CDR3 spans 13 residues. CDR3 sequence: CASEGQGDHEQYF. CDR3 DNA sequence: TGTGCCAGCGAGGGACAGGGGGATCACGAGCAGTACTTC.

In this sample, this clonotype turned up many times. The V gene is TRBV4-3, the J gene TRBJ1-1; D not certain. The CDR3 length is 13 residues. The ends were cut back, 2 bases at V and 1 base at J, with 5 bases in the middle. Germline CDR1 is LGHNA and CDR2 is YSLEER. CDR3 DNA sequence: TGCGCCAGCAGCCAACGGGGGAACACTGAAGCTTTCTTT. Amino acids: CASSQRGNTEAFF.

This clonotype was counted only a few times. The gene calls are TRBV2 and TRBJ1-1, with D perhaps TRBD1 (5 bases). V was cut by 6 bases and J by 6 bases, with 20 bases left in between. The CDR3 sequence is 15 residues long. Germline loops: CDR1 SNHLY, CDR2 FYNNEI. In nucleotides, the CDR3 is TGTGCCAGCAGGGAACGCCTTCCAGGGAGCCCTGAAGCTTTCTTT. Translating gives CASRERLPGSPEAFF. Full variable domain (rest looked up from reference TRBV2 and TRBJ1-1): EPEVTQTPSHQVTQMGQEVILRCVPISNHLYFYWYRQILGQKVEFLVSFYNNEISEKSEIFDDQFSVERPDGSNFTLKIRSTKLEDSAMYFCASRERLPGSPEAFFGQGTRLTVV.

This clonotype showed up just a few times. The CDR3 here is CASSPNSGTGANQPQHF. The CDR3 DNA reads as TGTGCCAGCAGCCCGAATAGCGGGACAGGGGCTAATCAGCCCCAGCATTTT. The J gene is TRBJ1-5, the V gene TRBV7-2; 10 nucleotides match TRBD1. Germline assignment: CDR1 SGHTA and CDR2 FQGNSA. V dropped 5 bases and J dropped 4; count of bases not matched to a gene: 11. The CDR3 sequence is 17 residues long.

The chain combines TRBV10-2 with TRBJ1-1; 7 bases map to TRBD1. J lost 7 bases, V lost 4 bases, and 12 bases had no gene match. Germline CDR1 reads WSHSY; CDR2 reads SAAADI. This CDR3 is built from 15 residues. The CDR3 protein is CASSARDSRINEAFF. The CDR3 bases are TGCGCCAGCAGTGCCCGGGACAGTAGGATTAATGAAGCTTTCTTT.

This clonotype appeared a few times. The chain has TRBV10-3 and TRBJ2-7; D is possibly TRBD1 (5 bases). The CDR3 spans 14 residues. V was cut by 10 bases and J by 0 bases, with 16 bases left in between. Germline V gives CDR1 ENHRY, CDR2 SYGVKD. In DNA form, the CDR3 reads TGTGCCAGCACAAGACAGCCGAGCTCCTACGAGCAGTACTTC. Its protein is CASTRQPSSYEQYF.

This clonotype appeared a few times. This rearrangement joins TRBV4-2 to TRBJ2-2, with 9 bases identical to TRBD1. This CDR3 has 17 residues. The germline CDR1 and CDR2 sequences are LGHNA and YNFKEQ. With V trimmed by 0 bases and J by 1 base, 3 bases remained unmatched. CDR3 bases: TGTGCCAGCAGCCAAGAGGGACAGGGTGGGAACACCGGGGAGCTGTTTTTT. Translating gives CASSQEGQGGNTGELFF.

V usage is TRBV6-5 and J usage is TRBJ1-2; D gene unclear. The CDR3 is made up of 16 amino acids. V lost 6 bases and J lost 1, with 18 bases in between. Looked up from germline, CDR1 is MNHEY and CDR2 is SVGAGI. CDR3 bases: TGTGCCAGCAGACCAGCGACTACACATCTTAACTATGGCTACACCTTC. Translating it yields CASRPATTHLNYGYTF.

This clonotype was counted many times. DNA of the CDR3: TGTGCCAGTAGTATAGATGGGTCGGAAAATCAGCCCCAGCATTTT. It specifies CASSIDGSENQPQHF. This chain uses TRBV19 with TRBJ1-5; D not resolved. V was trimmed by 0 bases and J by 4 bases, leaving 10 bases between them. This CDR3 contains 15 residues. The germline V gene encodes CDR1 LNHDA and CDR2 SQIVND (reference sequence).

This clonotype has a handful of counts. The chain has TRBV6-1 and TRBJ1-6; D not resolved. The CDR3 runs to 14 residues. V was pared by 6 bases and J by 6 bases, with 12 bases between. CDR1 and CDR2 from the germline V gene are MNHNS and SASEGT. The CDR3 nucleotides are TGTGCCAGCAGCGAGCTAAGGACTAATTCACCCCTCCACTTT. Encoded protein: CASSELRTNSPLHF.

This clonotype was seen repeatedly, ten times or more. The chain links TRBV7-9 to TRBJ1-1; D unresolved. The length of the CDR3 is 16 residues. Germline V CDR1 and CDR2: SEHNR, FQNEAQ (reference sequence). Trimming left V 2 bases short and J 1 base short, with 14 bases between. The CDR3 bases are TGTGCCAGCAGCTTACTCCAGGTCCCAAAGAACACTGAAGCTTTCTTT. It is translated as CASSLLQVPKNTEAFF.

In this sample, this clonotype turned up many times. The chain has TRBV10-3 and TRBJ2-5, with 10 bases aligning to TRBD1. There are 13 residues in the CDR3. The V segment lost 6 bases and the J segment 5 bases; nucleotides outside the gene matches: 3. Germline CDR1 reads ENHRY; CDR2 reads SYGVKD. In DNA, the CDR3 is TGTGCCATCAGCCCGGGACAGGGGGAGACCCAGTACTTC. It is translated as CAISPGQGETQYF.

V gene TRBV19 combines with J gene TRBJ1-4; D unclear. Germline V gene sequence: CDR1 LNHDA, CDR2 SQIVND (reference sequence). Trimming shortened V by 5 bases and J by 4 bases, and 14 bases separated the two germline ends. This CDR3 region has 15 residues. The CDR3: CASSVYRGRNEKLFF. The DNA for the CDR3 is TGTGCCAGTAGTGTATACCGGGGTCGTAATGAAAAACTGTTTTTT.

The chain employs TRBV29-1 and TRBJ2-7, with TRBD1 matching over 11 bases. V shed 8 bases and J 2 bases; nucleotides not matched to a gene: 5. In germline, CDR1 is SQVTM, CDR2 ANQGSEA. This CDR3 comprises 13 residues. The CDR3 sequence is CSQGQGVAYEQYF. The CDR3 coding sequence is TGCAGCCAGGGACAGGGGGTCGCCTACGAGCAGTACTTC.

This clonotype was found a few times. DNA of the CDR3: TGTGCCAGTAGTATAATCTCAGACACTGAAGCTTTCTTT. Translated, it gives CASSIISDTEAFF. This chain connects TRBV19 to TRBJ1-1; D is unresolved. This CDR3 region has 13 residues. V gave up 2 bases and J gave up 3 bases, with 7 bases separating them. CDR1 LNHDA and CDR2 SQIVND come from the germline V gene (reference sequence).

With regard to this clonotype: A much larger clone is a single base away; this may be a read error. CDR3 coding DNA: TGTGCTAGCAGCTTAGAACGGGCCTCTGGAAACACCATATATTTT. Protein product: CASSLERASGNTIYF. V is TRBV7-7 and J is TRBJ1-3; D is ambiguous. CDR1 and CDR2 from the germline V gene are SSHAT and FNYEAQ (reference sequence). This CDR3 is built from 15 residues.